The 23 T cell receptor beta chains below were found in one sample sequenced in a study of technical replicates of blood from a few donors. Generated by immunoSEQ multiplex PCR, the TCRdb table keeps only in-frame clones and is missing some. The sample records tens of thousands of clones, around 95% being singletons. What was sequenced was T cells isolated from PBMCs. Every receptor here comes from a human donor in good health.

The chain's CDR3 is CASSDRGAGGLYEQYF. CDR3 nucleotides: TGTGCCAGCAGCGATCGCGGGGCGGGGGGCCTCTACGAGCAGTACTTC. V is TRBV7-9 and J is TRBJ2-7; 8 nucleotides align to TRBD2. The V gene's germline CDR1 is SEHNR and CDR2 FQNEAQ (reference sequence). The CDR3 extends over 16 amino acids. V lost 5 bases and J lost 3; bases outside the gene matches: 12.

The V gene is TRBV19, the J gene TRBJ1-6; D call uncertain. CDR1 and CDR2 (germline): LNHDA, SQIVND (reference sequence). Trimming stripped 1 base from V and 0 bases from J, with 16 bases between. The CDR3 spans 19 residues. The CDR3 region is CASSIAYKLSSSYNSPLHF. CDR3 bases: TGTGCCAGTAGTATAGCGTACAAACTATCGAGCTCCTATAATTCACCCCTCCACTTT.

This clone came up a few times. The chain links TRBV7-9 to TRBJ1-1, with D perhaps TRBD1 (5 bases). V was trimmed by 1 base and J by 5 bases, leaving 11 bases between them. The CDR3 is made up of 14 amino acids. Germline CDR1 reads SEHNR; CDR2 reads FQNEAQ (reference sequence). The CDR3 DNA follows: TGTGCCAGCAGCTTAGGGCAGGGAAGGACTGAAGCTTTCTTT. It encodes CASSLGQGRTEAFF.

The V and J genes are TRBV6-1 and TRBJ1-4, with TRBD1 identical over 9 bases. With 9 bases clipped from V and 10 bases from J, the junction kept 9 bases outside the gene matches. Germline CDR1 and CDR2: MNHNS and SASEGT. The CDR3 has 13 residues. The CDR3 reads CASITGGGGKLFF. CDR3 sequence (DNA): TGTGCCAGTATTACAGGGGGCGGCGGAAAACTGTTTTTT.

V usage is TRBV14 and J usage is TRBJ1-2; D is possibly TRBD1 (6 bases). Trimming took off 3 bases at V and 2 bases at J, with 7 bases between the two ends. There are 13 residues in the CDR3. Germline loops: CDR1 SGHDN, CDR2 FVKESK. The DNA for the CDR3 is TGTGCCAGCAGCCAGGGGGCAAACTATGGCTACACCTTC. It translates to CASSQGANYGYTF.

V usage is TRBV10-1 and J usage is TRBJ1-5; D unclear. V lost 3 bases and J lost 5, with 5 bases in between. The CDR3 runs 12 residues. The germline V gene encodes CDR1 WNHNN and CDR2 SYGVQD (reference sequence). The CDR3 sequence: CASSDPDQPQHF. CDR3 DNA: TGCGCCAGCAGTGATCCAGATCAGCCCCAGCATTTT.

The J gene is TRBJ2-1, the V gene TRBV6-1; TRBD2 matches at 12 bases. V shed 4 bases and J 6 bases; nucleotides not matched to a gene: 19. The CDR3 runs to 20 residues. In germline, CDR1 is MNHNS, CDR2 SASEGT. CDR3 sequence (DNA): TGTGCCAGCAGTGGGGGCAGCCTCACTAGCGGGAGGTCGAGGGGCAATGAGCAGTTCTTC. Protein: CASSGGSLTSGRSRGNEQFF.

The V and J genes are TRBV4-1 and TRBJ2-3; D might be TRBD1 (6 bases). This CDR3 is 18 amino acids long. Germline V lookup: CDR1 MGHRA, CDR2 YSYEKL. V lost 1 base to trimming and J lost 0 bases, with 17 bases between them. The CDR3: CASSQGARTGSSTDTQYF. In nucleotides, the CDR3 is TGCGCCAGCAGCCAAGGTGCTAGAACAGGGTCTAGCACAGATACGCAGTATTTT.

CDR3 sequence (DNA): TGTGCCAGCAGTTTAGAGGCGGCTAACCGATACTACAATGAGCAGTTCTTC. Translating it yields CASSLEAANRYYNEQFF. The chain joins TRBV28 to TRBJ2-1, with D unresolved. CDR3 length: 17 amino acids. The germline V and J ends were trimmed by 2 bases and 3 bases, with 17 bases remaining between them. CDR1 MDHEN and CDR2 SYDVKM come from the germline V gene.

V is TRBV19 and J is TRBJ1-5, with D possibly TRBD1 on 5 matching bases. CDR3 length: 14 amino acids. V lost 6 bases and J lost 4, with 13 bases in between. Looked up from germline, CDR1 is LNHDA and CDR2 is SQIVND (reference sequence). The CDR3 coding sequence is TGTGCCAGTAGCCTCGAGAAGGGGAATCAGCCCCAGCATTTT. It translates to CASSLEKGNQPQHF.

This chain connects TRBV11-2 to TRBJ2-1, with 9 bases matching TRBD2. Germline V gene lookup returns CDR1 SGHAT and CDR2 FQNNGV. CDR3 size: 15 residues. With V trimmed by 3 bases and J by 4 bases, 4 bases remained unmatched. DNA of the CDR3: TGTGCCAGCAGCTTGCTAGCGGGGCGGTACAATGAGCAGTTCTTC. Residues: CASSLLAGRYNEQFF.

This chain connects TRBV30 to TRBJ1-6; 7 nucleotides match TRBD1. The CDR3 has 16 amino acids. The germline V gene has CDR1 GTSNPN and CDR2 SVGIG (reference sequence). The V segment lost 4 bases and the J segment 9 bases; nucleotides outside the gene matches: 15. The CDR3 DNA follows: TGTGCCTGGACCGCACCCCGACAGGGTGAGAGTTCACCCCTCCACTTT. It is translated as CAWTAPRQGESSPLHF. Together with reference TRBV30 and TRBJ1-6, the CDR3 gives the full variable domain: SQTIHQWPATLVQPVGSPLSLECTVEGTSNPNLYWYRQAAGRGLQLLFYSVGIGQISSEVPQNLSASRPQDRQFILSSKKLLLSDSGFYLCAWTAPRQGESSPLHFGNGTRLTVT.

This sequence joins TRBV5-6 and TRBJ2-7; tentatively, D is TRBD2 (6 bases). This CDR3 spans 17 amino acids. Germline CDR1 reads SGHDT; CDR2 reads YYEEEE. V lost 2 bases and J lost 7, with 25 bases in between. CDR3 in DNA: TGTGCCAGCAGCTTTGGGTACGGTCTAGCGCAACACACAGAGCAGTACTTC. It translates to CASSFGYGLAQHTEQYF.

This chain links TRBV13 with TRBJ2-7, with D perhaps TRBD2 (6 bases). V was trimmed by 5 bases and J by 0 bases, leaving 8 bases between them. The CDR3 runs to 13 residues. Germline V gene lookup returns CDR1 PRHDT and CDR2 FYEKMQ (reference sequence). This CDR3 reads CASSLGSSYEQYF. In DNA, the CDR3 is TGTGCCAGCAGCCTCGGGAGCTCCTACGAGCAGTACTTC.

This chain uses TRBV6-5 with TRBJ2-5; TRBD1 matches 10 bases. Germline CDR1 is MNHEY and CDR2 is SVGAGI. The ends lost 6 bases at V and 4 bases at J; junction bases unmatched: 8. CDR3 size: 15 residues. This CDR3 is CASSPPDRGGETQYF. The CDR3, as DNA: TGTGCCAGCAGCCCCCCGGACAGGGGGGGAGAGACCCAGTACTTC.

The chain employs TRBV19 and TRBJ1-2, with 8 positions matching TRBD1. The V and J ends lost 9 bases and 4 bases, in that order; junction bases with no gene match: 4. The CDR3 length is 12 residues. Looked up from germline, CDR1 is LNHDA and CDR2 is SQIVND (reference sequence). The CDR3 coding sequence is TGTGCCAGGAGACAGGGGACCTATGGCTACACCTTC. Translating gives CARRQGTYGYTF.

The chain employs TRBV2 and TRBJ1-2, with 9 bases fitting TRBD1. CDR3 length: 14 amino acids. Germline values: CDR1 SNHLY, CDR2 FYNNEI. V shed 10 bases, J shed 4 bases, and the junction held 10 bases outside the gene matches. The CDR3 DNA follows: TGTGCCACACAAACAGGGGGCAACCCCTATGGCTACACCTTC. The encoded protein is CATQTGGNPYGYTF.

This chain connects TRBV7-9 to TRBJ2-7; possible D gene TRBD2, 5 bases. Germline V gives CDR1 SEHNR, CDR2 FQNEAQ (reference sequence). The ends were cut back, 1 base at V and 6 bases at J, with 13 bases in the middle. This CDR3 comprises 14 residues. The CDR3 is CASSLEGDPIEQYF. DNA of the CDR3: TGTGCCAGCAGCTTAGAGGGAGACCCCATCGAGCAGTACTTC.

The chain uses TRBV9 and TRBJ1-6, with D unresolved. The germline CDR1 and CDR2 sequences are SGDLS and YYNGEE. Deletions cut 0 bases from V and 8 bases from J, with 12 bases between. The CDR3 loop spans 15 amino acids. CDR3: CASSVVPTSDSPLHF. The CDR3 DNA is TGTGCCAGCAGCGTAGTACCCACCTCGGATTCACCCCTCCACTTT.

CDR3 DNA sequence: TGTGCCTGGAGTGTTGAGAGAGTCGAGCGGGCTTTCTTT. It translates to CAWSVERVERAFF. The chain carries TRBV30 and TRBJ1-1; D unresolved. V dropped 0 bases and J dropped 11 bases, with 16 bases sitting between them. Germline lookup yields CDR1 GTSNPN and CDR2 SVGIG (reference sequence). This CDR3 has 13 amino acids.

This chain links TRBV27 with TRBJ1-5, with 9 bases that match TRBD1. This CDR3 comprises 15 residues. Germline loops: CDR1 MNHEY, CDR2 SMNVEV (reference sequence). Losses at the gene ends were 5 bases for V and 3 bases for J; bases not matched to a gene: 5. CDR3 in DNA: TGTGCCAGCAGTAGAGGACAGGGGTTCAATCAGCCCCAGCATTTT. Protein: CASSRGQGFNQPQHF.

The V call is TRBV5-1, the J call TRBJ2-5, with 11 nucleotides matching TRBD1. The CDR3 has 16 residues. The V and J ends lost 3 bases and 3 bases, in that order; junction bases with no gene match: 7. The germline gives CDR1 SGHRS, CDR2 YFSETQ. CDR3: CASSWGDRGKEETQYF. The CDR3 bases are TGCGCCAGCAGCTGGGGGGACAGGGGGAAGGAAGAGACCCAGTACTTC.

CDR3 amino acids: CASSLLGLRDSNQPQHF. In DNA, the CDR3 is TGTGCCAGCAGTTTATTAGGTCTCAGGGATAGCAATCAGCCCCAGCATTTT. This chain links TRBV28 with TRBJ1-5, with D perhaps matching TRBD1 (5 bases). The ends were cut back, 1 base at V and 0 bases at J, with 13 bases in the middle. The CDR3 length is 17 residues. Germline V CDR1 and CDR2: MDHEN, SYDVKM.